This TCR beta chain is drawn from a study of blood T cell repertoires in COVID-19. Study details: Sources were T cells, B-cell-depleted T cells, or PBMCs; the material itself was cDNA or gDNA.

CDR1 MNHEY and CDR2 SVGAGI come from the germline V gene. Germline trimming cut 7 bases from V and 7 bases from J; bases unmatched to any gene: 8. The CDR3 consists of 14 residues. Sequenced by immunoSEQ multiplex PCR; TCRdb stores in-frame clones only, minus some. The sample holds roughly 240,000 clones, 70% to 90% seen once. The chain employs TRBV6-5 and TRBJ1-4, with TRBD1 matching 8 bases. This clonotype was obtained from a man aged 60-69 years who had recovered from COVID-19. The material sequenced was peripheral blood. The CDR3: CASIGQGFREKLFF. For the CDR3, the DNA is TGTGCCAGCATCGGACAGGGCTTTCGTGAAAAACTGTTTTTT.